This T cell receptor (beta chain) derives from a study of brain T cells in children with intractable seizures. Profiling relied on immunoSEQ multiplex PCR, and the TCRdb table lists in-frame clones only, not all of them. The sample lists around 80,000 clones, around 91% seen once, with roughly 25% in the top ten. Looked up from germline, CDR1 is SNHLY and CDR2 is FYNNEI. The V segment lost 6 bases and the J segment 12 bases; nucleotides outside the gene matches: 5. The CDR3 is made up of 12 amino acids. The TCR originated in a girl aged 2 to 10 with Rasmussen encephalitis and intractable seizures. The chain couples TRBV2 to TRBJ1-6, with 7 bases that match TRBD1. The specimen comprised peripheral blood, sampled at surgery. CDR3 residues: CASREQGKPLHF. The DNA for the CDR3 is TGTGCCAGCAGGGAACAGGGGAAACCCCTCCACTTT.